The sequence of this TCR beta chain was determined in a study of human T cells and chemical hapten exposure. Overall study: Patch tests applied 0.01% DPC to the upper back and were scored after 6 days.

In germline, CDR1 is SGHTA, CDR2 FQGNSA. The V gene lost 2 bases and the J gene lost 6 bases, with 17 bases spanning the gap. The CDR3 is 15 residues long. One entry per CDR3 protein results from TCRdb running MiXCR on the RACE reads. The table records about 380,000 distinct CDR3 sequences, over 6% of them present only once. Stated time point: patch test 2, 6 weeks after DPC sensitization. Treatment here: therapeutic diphenylcyclopropenone sensitization with weekly scalp DPC. This sequence joins TRBV7-2 and TRBJ2-7; D is uncertain. Sequenced material: whole blood, taken in connection with sensitization to the hapten diphenylcyclopropenone (DPC). This sequence was found in a woman aged 18 to 35 with alopecia areata. Some clones in this sample may be carry-over from other donors' samples. The DNA for the CDR3 is TGTGCCAGCAGCTTAATCGCTCCCAACACGGGCGAGCAGTACTTC. Translating it yields CASSLIAPNTGEQYF.